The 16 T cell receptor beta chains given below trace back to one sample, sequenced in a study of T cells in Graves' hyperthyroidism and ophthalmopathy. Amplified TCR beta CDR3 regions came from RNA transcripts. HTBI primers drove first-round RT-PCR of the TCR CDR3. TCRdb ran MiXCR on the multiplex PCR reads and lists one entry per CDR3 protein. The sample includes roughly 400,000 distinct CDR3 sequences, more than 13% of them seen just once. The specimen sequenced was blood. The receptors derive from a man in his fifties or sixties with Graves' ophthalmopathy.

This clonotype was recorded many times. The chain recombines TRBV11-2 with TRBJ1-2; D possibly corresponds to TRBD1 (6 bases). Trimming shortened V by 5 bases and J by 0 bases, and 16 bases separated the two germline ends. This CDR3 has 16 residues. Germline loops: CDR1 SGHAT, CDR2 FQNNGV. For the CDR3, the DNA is TGTGCCAGCAGCATCAGCGGGGGCGCGGCTAACTATGGCTACACCTTC. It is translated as CASSISGGAANYGYTF.

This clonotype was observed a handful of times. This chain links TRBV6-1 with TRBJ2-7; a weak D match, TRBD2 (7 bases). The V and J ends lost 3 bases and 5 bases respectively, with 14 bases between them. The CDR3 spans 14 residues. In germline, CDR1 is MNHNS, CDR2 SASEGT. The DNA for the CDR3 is TGTGCCAGCAGTGAGCGAGGGCGGGGGCACGAGCAGTACTTC. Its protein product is CASSERGRGHEQYF.

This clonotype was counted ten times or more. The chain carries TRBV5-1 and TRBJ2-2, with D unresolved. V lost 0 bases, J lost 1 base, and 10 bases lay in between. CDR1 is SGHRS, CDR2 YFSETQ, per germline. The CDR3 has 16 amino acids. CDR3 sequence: CASSLAVRGNTGELFF. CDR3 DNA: TGCGCCAGCAGCTTGGCGGTGCGCGGGAACACCGGGGAGCTGTTTTTT. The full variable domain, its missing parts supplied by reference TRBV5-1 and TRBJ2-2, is KAGVTQTPRYLIKTRGQQVTLSCSPISGHRSVSWYQQTPGQGLQFLFEYFSETQRNKGNFPGRFSGRQFSNSRSEMNVSTLELGDSALYLCASSLAVRGNTGELFFGEGSRLTVL.

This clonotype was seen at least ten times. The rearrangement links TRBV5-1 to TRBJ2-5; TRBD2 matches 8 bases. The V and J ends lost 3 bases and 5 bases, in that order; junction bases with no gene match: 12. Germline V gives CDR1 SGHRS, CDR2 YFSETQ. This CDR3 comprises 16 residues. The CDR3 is CASSSQSAGGWETQYF. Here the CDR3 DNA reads TGCGCCAGCAGCTCCCAGTCCGCGGGAGGATGGGAGACCCAGTACTTC.

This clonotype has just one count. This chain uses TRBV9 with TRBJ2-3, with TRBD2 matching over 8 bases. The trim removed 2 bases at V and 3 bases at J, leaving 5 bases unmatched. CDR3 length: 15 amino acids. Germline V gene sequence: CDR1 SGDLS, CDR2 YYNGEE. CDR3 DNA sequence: TGTGCCAGCAGCGTCTCGGGAGGGGGGACAGATACGCAGTATTTT. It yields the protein CASSVSGGGTDTQYF.

Here the CDR3 DNA reads TGCAGCGTTGAAGGACAGGGGGATGGCTACACCTTC. Translation gives CSVEGQGDGYTF. The chain has TRBV29-1 and TRBJ1-2; 9 bases match TRBD1. V was pared by 1 base and J by 6 bases, with 0 bases of the junction left unmatched. The CDR3 covers 12 residues. Germline V gene sequence: CDR1 SQVTM, CDR2 ANQGSEA.

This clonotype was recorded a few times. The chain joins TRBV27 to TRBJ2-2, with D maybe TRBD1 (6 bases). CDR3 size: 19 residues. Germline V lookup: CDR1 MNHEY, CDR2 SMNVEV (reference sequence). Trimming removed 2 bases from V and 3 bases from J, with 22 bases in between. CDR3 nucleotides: TGTGCCAGCAGTTTACTTCTAACAGGGAAACATATTGACACCGGGGAGCTGTTTTTT. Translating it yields CASSLLLTGKHIDTGELFF.

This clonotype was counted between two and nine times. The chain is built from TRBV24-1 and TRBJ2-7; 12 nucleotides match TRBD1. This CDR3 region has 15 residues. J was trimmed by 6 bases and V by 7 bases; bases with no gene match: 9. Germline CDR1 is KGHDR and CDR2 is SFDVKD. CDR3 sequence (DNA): TGTGCCACCAGGGACTCCGGGACAGGGGGCTCCGAGCAGTACTTC. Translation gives CATRDSGTGGSEQYF.

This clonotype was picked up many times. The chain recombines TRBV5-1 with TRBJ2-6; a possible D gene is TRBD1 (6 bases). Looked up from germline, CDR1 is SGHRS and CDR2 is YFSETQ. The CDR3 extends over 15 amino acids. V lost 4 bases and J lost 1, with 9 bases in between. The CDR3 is CASSITGSGANVLTF. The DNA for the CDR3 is TGCGCCAGCAGCATTACAGGGTCTGGGGCCAACGTCCTGACTTTC.

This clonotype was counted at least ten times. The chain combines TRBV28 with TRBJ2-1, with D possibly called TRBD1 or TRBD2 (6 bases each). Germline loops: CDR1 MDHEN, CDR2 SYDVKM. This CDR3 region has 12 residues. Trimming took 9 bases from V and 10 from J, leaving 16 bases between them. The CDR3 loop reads CASVRGASEQFF. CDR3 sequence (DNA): TGTGCCAGTGTTAGGGGGGCCAGCGAGCAGTTCTTC.

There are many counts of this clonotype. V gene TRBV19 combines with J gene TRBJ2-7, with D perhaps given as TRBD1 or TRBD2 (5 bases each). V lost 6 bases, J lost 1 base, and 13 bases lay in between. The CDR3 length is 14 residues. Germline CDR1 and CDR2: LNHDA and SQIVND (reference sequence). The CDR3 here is CASSMGDHSYEQYF. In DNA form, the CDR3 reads TGTGCCAGTAGCATGGGGGACCATTCCTACGAGCAGTACTTC.

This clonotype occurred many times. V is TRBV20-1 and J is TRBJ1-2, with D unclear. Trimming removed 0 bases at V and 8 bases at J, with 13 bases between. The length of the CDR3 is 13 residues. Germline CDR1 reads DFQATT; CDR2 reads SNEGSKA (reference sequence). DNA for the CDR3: TGCAGTGCTAGAGATTCCGCGGGCGCGGGCTACACCTTC. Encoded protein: CSARDSAGAGYTF.

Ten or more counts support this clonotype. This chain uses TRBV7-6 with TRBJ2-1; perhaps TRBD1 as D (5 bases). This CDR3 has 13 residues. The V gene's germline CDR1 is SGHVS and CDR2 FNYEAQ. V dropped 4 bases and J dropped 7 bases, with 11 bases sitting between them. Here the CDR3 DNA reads TGTGCCAGCAGCTCCCACCAGGGAAATGAGCAGTTCTTC. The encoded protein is CASSSHQGNEQFF.

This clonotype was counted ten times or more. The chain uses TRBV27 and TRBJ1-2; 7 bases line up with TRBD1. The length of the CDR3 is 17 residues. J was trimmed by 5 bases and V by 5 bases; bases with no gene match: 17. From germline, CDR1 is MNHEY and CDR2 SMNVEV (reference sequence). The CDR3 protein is CASSPTIKTGPLYGYTF. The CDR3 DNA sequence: TGTGCCAGCAGTCCAACCATCAAGACAGGGCCTTTATATGGCTACACCTTC.

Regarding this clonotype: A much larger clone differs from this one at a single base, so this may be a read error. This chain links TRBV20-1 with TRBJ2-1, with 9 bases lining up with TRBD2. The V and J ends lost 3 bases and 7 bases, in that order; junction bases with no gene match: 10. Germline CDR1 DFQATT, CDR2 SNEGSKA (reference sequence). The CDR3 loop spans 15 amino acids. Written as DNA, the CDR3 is TGCAGTGCTAGGCTGGGTACTAGCGGGTATAATGAGCAGTTCTTC. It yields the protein CSARLGTSGYNEQFF.

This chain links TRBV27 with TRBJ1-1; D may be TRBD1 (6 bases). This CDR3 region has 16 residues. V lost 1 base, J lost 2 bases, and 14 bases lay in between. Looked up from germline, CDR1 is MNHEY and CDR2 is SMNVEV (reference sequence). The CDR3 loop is CASSLYRESLNTEAFF. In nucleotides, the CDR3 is TGTGCCAGCAGTTTATACAGGGAGAGCCTAAACACTGAAGCTTTCTTT.